This T cell receptor beta chain was identified in a study of cytomegalovirus exposure and HLA in healthy donors. Researchers ran the PCR with 60 Vbeta and 13 Jbeta primers. Only in-frame clones appear in the TCRdb table, and some are missing; sequencing was by immunoSEQ multiplex PCR. The sample gives more than 35,000 clones, about 53% of which show up once; more than 5% is in the top ten. Germline V CDR1 and CDR2: SGHNT, YYREEE (reference sequence). The CDR3 spans 16 residues. The J segment lost 1 base and the V segment lost 0 bases, leaving 6 bases of the junction unmatched. This TCR was recovered from a woman in her thirties or forties in good health and CMV-seropositive. The chain carries TRBV5-4 and TRBJ2-7; 8 bases fit TRBD2. The sample was PBMCs. The CDR3 nucleotides are TGTGCCAGCAGCTTGGATGCGGGGGGCCCATCCTACGAGCAGTACTTC. Translation: CASSLDAGGPSYEQYF.